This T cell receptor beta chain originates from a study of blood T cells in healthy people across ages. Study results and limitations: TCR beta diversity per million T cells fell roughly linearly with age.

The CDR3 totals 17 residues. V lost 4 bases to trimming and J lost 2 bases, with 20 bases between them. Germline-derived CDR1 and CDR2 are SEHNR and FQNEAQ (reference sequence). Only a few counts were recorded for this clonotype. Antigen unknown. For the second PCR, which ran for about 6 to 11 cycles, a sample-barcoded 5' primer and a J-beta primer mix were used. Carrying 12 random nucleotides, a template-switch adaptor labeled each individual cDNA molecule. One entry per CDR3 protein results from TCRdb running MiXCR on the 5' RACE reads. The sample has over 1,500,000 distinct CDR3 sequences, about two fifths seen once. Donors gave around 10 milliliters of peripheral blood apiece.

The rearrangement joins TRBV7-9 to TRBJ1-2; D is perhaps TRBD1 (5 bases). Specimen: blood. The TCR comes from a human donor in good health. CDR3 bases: TGTGCCAGCAGCTCCTATGGGGAGCAGGGCATCAACTATGGCTACACCTTC. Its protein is CASSSYGEQGINYGYTF.